The 17 T cell receptor beta chains reported below all come from one sample, sequenced in a study of T cell clonality in common variable immunodeficiency. Their antigens remain unidentified. Study-wide points: In common variable immunodeficiency, TCR beta chains reportedly carried fewer deletions and N-nucleotide insertions.

The data were produced by immunoSEQ multiplex PCR, yet TCRdb's version contains in-frame clones alone and is incomplete. The sample presents some 20,000 clones, none singletons. Sequenced material: peripheral blood mononuclear cells. These receptors all come from a human donor with common variable immunodeficiency.

This clone was seen a few times. The CDR3 protein is CASSARTSGGHTQYF. The part of the CDR3 DNA that was read is TGTGCCAGCAGCGCCCGGACTAGCGGGGGACATACG. V is TRBV7-2 and J is TRBJ2-3; 13 bases are shared with TRBD2. The CDR3 end falls 3 residues outside the read, so it is completed with the germline J gene. The germline CDR1 and CDR2 sequences are SGHTA and FQGNSA. V shed 5 bases, J shed 7 bases, and the junction held 6 bases outside the gene matches. This CDR3 contains 15 residues.

This clone was seen a few times. The CDR3 goes on 3 residues after the read ends, and that part is filled in from the germline J gene. The rearrangement joins TRBV2 to TRBJ2-1, with 7 bases lining up with TRBD1. V dropped 2 bases and J dropped 6; count of bases not matched to a gene: 7. Germline V lookup: CDR1 SNHLY, CDR2 FYNNEI. This CDR3 is 15 amino acids long. The CDR3 sequence is CASSEPRGSTNEQFF. The sequenced CDR3 bases are TGTGCCAGCAGTGAACCCAGGGGGTCTACCAATGAG.

Sample share makes this clone medium-sized. The CDR3 end falls 3 residues outside the read, so it is completed with the germline J gene. The rearrangement joins TRBV6-2 or TRBV6-3 to TRBJ2-6; D remains ambiguous. This CDR3 region has 15 residues. The V gene lost 6 bases and the J gene lost 0 bases, with 9 bases spanning the gap. Germline CDR1 and CDR2: MNHEY and SVGEGT. The CDR3 loop is CASSLVVSGANVLTF. Incomplete CDR3 DNA: TGTGCCAGCAGCCTCGTCGTCTCTGGGGCCAACGTC.

This clone was picked up a small number of times. The read ends 3 residues before the CDR3 terminus; that terminus is restored from the germline J gene. V and J are TRBV6-1 and TRBJ2-7; weak D call: TRBD1 (5 bases). Germline V gene lookup returns CDR1 MNHNS and CDR2 SASEGT. CDR3 length: 15 residues. V gave up 0 bases and J gave up 2 bases, with 11 bases separating them. CDR3 bases read: TGTGCCAGCAGTGAAGCAGGGGTTTCCCCCTACGAG. Its translation is CASSEAGVSPYE. The whole CDR3 sequence is CASSEAGVSPYEQYF.

This clone was counted a few times. The DNA ends 3 residues before the CDR3 does, and the rest of the CDR3 is filled in from the germline J gene. The chain combines TRBV19 with TRBJ1-1, with D possibly matching TRBD1 (5 bases). V lost 4 bases and J lost 1, with 7 bases in between. CDR3 length: 13 residues. Germline CDR1 LNHDA, CDR2 SQIVND (reference sequence). CDR3 loop: CASSKQENTEAFF. Incomplete CDR3 DNA: TGTGCCAGTAGTAAACAGGAGAACACTGAA.

Points on this clone: The CDR3 end is not reached by the read, which stops 3 residues before it; the germline J gene fills it in. The rearrangement joins TRBV18 to TRBJ1-1; TRBD1 aligns across 11 bases. Per the germline V gene, CDR1 is KGHSH and CDR2 is LQKENI. The V and J ends lost 5 bases and 5 bases, in that order; junction bases with no gene match: 4. This CDR3 has 14 residues. The CDR3 sequence: CASSSDRGLTEAFF. The sequenced part of the CDR3 DNA is TGTGCCAGCTCATCGGACAGGGGGCTAACTGAA.

This clone came up a few times. The CDR3 is cut off 3 residues early in the read; its end comes from the germline J gene. The genes are TRBV7-9 and TRBJ1-6, with unresolved D. Germline values: CDR1 SEHNR, CDR2 FQNEAQ (reference sequence). CDR3 length: 15 amino acids. Trimming took off 5 bases at V and 3 bases at J, with 11 bases between the two ends. CDR3 DNA, as far as it was read: TGTGCCAGCAGCCACGCCGGGGTCTATAATTCACCC. This sequence encodes CASSHAGVYNSP. The full CDR3 is CASSHAGVYNSPLHF.

Points on this clone: From the germline J gene comes the end of the CDR3, since the read stops 3 residues before it. The chain carries TRBV19 and TRBJ1-5; 7 bases agree with TRBD1. Germline V gene lookup returns CDR1 LNHDA and CDR2 SQIVND (reference sequence). The CDR3 has 14 residues. J gave up 2 bases and V 9 bases, and 7 bases lay outside the gene matches. CDR3 region: CASNRGLGNQPQHF. CDR3 DNA (partial): TGTGCCAGCAACAGGGGTCTTGGCAATCAGCCC.

The CDR3 bases that were read are TGTGCCAGCAGCCAGCGACTAGGAGGTATAGATACG. Protein product: CASSQRLGGIDT. The full CDR3 protein reads CASSQRLGGIDTQYF. This chain links TRBV7-2 with TRBJ2-3; D may be TRBD2 (6 bases). Sequencing ends 3 residues short of the CDR3 end; the germline J gene provides the rest. The CDR3 is 15 residues long. The V end was cut by 5 bases, the J end by 5 bases, with 17 bases between. Germline CDR1 reads SGHTA; CDR2 reads FQGNSA. Using reference TRBV7-2 and TRBJ2-3 for the parts outside the CDR3, the full variable domain is GAGVSQSPSNKVTEKGKDVELRCDPISGHTALYWYRQSLGQGLEFLIYFQGNSAPDKSGLPSDRFSAERTGGSVSTLTIQRTQQEDSAVYLCASSQRLGGIDTQYFGPGTRLTVL.

Within the sample, this clone is medium-sized (0.01 to 0.1%). The read gets to within 3 residues of the CDR3 end, and the germline J gene fills in the rest. The chain has TRBV28 and TRBJ1-3, with 8 bases identical to TRBD1. The germline V gene has CDR1 MDHEN and CDR2 SYDVKM. V was pared by 8 bases and J by 1 base, with 1 base of the junction left unmatched. The CDR3 extends over 13 amino acids. The CDR3 is CASGTGSGNTIYF. The sequenced part of the CDR3 DNA is TGTGCCAGCGGGACAGGTTCTGGAAACACC.

The sample holds a few counts of this clone. The read halts 3 residues ahead of the CDR3 end, with the missing end drawn from the germline J gene. The chain joins TRBV19 to TRBJ1-2, with D possibly being TRBD1 (6 bases). V was pared by 10 bases and J by 4 bases, with 16 bases between. The CDR3 is 13 residues long. The germline CDR1 and CDR2 sequences are LNHDA and SQIVND (reference sequence). CDR3 DNA (partial): TGTGCCACCGCACAGGGTTTCGGCTATGGC. This encodes CATAQGFGYG. The CDR3 in full is CATAQGFGYGYTF.

In its sample, this clone was seen a few times. Coverage ceases 3 residues before the CDR3 finishes, and the germline J gene fills in the end. The chain combines TRBV30 with TRBJ2-1; a possible D gene is TRBD2 (5 bases). Germline V lookup: CDR1 GTSNPN, CDR2 SVGIG (reference sequence). The CDR3 is made up of 11 amino acids. V dropped 7 bases and J dropped 6 bases, with 10 bases sitting between them. CDR3 in amino acids: CASGLLNEQFF. The CDR3 bases that were read are TGTGCCTCCGGACTTCTCAATGAG.

Points on this clone: The read comes to an end 3 residues before the CDR3 does, leaving the germline J gene to fill in the end. The chain links TRBV30 to TRBJ1-5, with D perhaps matching TRBD1 (5 bases). CDR3 size: 14 residues. CDR1 and CDR2 from the germline V gene are GTSNPN and SVGIG (reference sequence). V lost 1 base and J 7 bases, leaving 14 bases between the germline ends. The CDR3 here is CAWSDKGRVQPQHF. CDR3 DNA, as far as it was read: TGTGCCTGGAGTGACAAGGGCAGGGTGCAGCCC.

This clone was seen only a few times. The CDR3 extends 3 residues past the end of the read, so its final part is completed from the germline J gene. J is TRBJ2-2 and V is TRBV19; 9 nucleotides agree with TRBD2. The CDR3 consists of 18 residues. The ends lost 3 bases at V and 3 bases at J; junction bases unmatched: 11. Per germline, CDR1 LNHDA and CDR2 SQIVND (reference sequence). The CDR3 sequence is CASSMEYGGGAYTGELFF. CDR3 DNA, as far as it was read: TGTGCCAGTAGTATGGAGTACGGCGGGGGGGCGTACACCGGGGAG.

A word on this clone: The read terminates 3 residues ahead of where the CDR3 ends, so the germline J gene completes it. V and J are TRBV20-1 and TRBJ2-1, with 7 nucleotides matching TRBD2. There are 14 residues in the CDR3. Germline CDR1 is DFQATT and CDR2 is SNEGSKA (reference sequence). V lost 4 bases and J lost 2; bases outside the gene matches: 5. This CDR3 reads CSAIRGGAYNEQFF. The CDR3 bases that were read are TGCAGTGCTATACGTGGGGGGGCCTACAATGAG.

This clone was counted ten times or more. From the germline J gene comes the end of the CDR3, since the read stops 3 residues before it. The chain recombines TRBV10-3 with TRBJ2-7; 14 bases match TRBD2. After removal of 11 bases from V and 5 bases from J, the junction contained 8 bases not matched to a gene. The length of the CDR3 is 14 residues. Germline-derived CDR1 and CDR2 are ENHRY and SYGVKD. CDR3 loop: CASKEGLAGDEQYF. The sequenced CDR3 bases are TGTGCCTCAAAGGAGGGACTAGCGGGAGACGAG.

Comments on this clone: The read terminates 3 residues ahead of where the CDR3 ends, so the germline J gene completes it. The V call is TRBV19, the J call TRBJ1-4, with D unresolved. Germline V gives CDR1 LNHDA, CDR2 SQIVND (reference sequence). V was pared by 5 bases and J by 8 bases, with 15 bases between. This CDR3 comprises 14 residues. The CDR3 here is CASSFGEGREKLFF. CDR3 bases read: TGTGCCAGTAGTTTCGGGGAAGGGAGAGAAAAA.